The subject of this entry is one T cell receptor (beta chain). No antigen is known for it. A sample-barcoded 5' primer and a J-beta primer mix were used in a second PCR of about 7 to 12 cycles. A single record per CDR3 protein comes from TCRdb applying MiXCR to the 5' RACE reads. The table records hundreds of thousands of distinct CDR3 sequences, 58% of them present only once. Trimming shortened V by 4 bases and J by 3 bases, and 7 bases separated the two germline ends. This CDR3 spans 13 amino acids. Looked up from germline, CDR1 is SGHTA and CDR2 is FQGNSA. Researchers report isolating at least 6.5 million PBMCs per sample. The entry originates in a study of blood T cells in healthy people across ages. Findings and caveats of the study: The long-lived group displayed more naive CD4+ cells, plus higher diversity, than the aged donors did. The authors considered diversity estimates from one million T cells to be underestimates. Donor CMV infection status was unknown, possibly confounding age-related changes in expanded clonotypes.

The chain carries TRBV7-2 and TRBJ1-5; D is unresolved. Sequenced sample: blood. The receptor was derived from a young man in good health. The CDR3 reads CASSSVYNQPQHF. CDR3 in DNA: TGTGCCAGCAGCTCCGTCTACAATCAGCCCCAGCATTTT. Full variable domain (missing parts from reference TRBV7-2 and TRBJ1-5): GAGVSQSPSNKVTEKGKDVELRCDPISGHTALYWYRQSLGQGLEFLIYFQGNSAPDKSGLPSDRFSAERTGGSVSTLTIQRTQQEDSAVYLCASSSVYNQPQHFGDGTRLSIL.